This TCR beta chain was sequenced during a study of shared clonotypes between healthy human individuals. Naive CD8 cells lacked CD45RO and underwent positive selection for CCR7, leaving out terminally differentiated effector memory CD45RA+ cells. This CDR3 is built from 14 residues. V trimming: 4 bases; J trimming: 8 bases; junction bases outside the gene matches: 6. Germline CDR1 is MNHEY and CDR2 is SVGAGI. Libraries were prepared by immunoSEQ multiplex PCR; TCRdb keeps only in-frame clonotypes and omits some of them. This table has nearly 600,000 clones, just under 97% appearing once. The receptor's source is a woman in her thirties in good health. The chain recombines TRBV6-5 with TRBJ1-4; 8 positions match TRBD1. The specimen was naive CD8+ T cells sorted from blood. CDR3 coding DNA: TGTGCCAGCAGTTCCGGGACAGGAGGCGAAAAACTGTTTTTT. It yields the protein CASSSGTGGEKLFF.